These T cell receptor beta chains were read from a single sample in a study of blood T cell repertoires in COVID-19. The method was immunoSEQ multiplex PCR; TCRdb's version includes in-frame clones alone and lacks a portion of them. Of approximately 84,000 clones listed, over 65% are singletons. Sequenced input: peripheral blood. These receptors all stem from a man aged 45 to 65 with active or convalescent COVID-19. Both conserved end residues are part of each CDR3. The D gene is left open where the match is weak. Clone size is stated in some rows and not others, as once, few, many or a class when expanded.

size	length	V	J	D	CDR3	DNA
once	15	TRBV6-5	TRBJ1-1	-	CASTREGGMSTEAFF	TGTGCCAGTACCCGGGAGGGGGGGATGAGCACTGAAGCTTTCTTT
-	14	TRBV24-1	TRBJ1-5	TRBD1	CATSLQGNNQPQHF	TGTGCCACCAGCTTACAGGGGAACAATCAGCCCCAGCATTTT
-	16	TRBV6-4	TRBJ1-1	-	CARSDQGGLKNTEAFF	TGTGCCAGGAGTGACCAAGGGGGTTTAAAGAACACTGAAGCTTTCTTT
few	15	TRBV19	TRBJ1-3	-	CASSPWDGSGNTIYF	TGTGCCAGTAGTCCCTGGGACGGGAGTGGAAACACCATATATTTT
-	16	TRBV19	TRBJ1-4	-	CASTSKRETRSEKLFF	TGTGCCAGTACCTCGAAGAGGGAGACACGAAGTGAAAAACTGTTTTTT
once	15	TRBV10-3	TRBJ2-6	TRBD1	CATQTGGSGANVLTF	TGTGCCACCCAGACAGGGGGCTCTGGGGCCAACGTCCTGACTTTC
-	13	TRBV7-2	TRBJ1-5	-	CASSLAEPQPQHF	TGTGCCAGCAGCTTAGCGGAGCCTCAGCCCCAGCATTTT
-	15	TRBV7-6	TRBJ1-2	TRBD1	CASSLGNRGNYGYTF	TGTGCCAGCAGCTTAGGCAACAGGGGAAACTATGGCTACACCTTC
-	17	TRBV2	TRBJ1-5	-	CASSEGTSIYSNQPQHF	TGTGCCAGCAGTGAAGGGACATCGATATATAGCAATCAGCCCCAGCATTTT
-	12	TRBV19	TRBJ1-1	-	CASRFRGTEAFF	TGTGCCAGTAGGTTCCGGGGCACTGAAGCTTTCTTT
-	14	TRBV6-2/TRBV6-3	TRBJ1-3	-	CASSFDLGGNTIYF	TGTGCCAGCAGCTTCGACCTAGGTGGAAACACCATATATTTT